This TCR beta chain was captured by sequencing in a study of blood T cell repertoires in COVID-19. This clone appeared a few times. The germline V gene encodes CDR1 SEHNR and CDR2 FQNEAQ (reference sequence). The CDR3 extends over 15 amino acids. Trimming cost V 0 bases and J 6 bases, with 15 bases left between them. This table comes from immunoSEQ multiplex PCR, and its TCRdb copy is limited to in-frame clones, with some not included. The table lists 90,000 or so clones, less than 85% of them singletons. Sequencing used peripheral blood. This receptor was taken from a human donor in a cohort sampled during active COVID-19. The rearrangement uses TRBV7-9 and TRBJ2-7; possible D gene TRBD2, 6 bases. The CDR3 DNA sequence: TGTGCCAGCAGCTTAGCGTTGGGACTTGCTTCCGAGCAGTACTTC. As protein: CASSLALGLASEQYF.